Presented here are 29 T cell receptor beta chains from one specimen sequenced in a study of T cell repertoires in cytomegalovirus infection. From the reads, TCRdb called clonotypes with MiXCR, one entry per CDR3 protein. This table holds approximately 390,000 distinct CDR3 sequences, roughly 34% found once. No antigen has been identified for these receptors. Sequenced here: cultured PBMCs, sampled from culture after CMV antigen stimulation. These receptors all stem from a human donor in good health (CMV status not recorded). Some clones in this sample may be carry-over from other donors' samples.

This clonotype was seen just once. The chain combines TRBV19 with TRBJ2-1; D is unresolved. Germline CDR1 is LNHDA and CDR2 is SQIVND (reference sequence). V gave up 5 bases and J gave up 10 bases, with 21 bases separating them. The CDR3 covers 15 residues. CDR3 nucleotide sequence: TGTGCCAGTAGTCATAAACCGGGCCTCGCAGGAGAGCAGTTCTTC. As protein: CASSHKPGLAGEQFF.

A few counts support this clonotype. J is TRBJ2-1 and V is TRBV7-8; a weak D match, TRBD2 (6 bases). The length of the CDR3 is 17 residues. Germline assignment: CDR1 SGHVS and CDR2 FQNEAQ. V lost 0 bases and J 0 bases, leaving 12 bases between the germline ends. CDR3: CASSLAGGGSSYNEQFF. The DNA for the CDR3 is TGTGCCAGCAGCTTAGCGGGAGGTGGGAGCTCCTACAATGAGCAGTTCTTC.

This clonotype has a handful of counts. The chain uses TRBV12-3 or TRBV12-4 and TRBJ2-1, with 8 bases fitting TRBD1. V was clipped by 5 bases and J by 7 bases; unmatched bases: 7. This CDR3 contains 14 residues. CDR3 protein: CASSATGVGNEQFF. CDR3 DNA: TGTGCCAGCAGTGCGACAGGGGTGGGTAATGAGCAGTTCTTC.

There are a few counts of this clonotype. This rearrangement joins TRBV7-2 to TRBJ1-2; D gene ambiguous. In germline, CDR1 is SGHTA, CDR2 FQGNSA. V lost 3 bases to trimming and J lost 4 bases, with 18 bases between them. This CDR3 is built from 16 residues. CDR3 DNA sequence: TGTGCCAGCAGCTTCAGCCCTGTAACAGCCGTCTATGGCTACACCTTC. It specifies CASSFSPVTAVYGYTF.

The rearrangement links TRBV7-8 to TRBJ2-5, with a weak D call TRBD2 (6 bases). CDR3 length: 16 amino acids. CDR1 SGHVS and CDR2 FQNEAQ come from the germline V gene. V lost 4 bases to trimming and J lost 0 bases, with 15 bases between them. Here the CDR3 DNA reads TGTGCCAGCAGCTGGGGGGAAACTAGCTACCAAGAGACCCAGTACTTC. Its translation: CASSWGETSYQETQYF. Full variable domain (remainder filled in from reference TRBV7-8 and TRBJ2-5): GAGVSQSPRYKVAKRGQDVALRCDPISGHVSLFWYQQALGQGPEFLTYFQNEAQLDKSGLPSDRFFAERPEGSVSTLKIQRTQQEDSAVYLCASSWGETSYQETQYFGPGTRLLVL.

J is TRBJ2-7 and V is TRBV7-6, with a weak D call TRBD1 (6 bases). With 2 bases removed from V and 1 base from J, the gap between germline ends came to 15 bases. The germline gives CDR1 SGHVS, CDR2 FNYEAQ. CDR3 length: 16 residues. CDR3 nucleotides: TGTGCCAGCAGCTTAAGCCCCCACGGACAGTCCTACGAGCAGTACTTC. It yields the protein CASSLSPHGQSYEQYF.

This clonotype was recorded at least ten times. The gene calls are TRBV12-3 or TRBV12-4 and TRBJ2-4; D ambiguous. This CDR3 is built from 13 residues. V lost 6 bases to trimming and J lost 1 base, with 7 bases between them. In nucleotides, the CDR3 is TGTGCCAGCAGCACAACGGCCAAAAACATTCAGTACTTC. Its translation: CASSTTAKNIQYF.

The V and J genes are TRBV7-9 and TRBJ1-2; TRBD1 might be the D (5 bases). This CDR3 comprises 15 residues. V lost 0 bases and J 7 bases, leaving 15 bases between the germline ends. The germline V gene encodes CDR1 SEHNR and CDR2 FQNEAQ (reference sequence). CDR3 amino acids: CASSLALGGPGGYTF. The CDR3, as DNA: TGTGCCAGCAGCTTAGCGCTTGGGGGACCCGGTGGCTACACCTTC.

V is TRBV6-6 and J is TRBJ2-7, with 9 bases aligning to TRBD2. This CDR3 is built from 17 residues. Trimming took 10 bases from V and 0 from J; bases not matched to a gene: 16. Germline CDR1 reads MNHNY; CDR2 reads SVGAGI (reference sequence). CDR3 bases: TGTGCCACTGGGGGAGGGTCGGCGGGAGGGAGCTCCTACGAGCAGTACTTC. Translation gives CATGGGSAGGSSYEQYF.

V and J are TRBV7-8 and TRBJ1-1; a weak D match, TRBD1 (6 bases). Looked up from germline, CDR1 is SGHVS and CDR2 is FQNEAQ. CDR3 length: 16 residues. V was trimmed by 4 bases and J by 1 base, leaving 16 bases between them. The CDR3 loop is CASSSMLRGPNTEAFF. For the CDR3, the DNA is TGTGCCAGCAGCTCTATGTTGCGGGGGCCGAACACTGAAGCTTTCTTT.

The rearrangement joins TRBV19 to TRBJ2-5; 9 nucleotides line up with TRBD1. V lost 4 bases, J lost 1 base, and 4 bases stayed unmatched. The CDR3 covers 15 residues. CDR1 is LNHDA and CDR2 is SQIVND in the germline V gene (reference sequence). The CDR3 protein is CASSKQGASQETQYF. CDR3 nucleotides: TGTGCCAGTAGTAAACAGGGGGCTTCCCAAGAGACCCAGTACTTC. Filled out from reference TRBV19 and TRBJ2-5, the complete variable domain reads DGGITQSPKYLFRKEGQNVTLSCEQNLNHDAMYWYRQDPGQGLRLIYYSQIVNDFQKGDIAEGYSVSREKKESFPLTVTSAQKNPTAFYLCASSKQGASQETQYFGPGTRLLVL.

CDR3 protein: CASSLWTGGNEQFF. CDR3 in DNA: TGTGCCAGCAGCCTCTGGACGGGAGGGAATGAGCAGTTCTTC. The V gene is TRBV7-4, the J gene TRBJ2-1; 8 bases align to TRBD2. This CDR3 contains 14 residues. V lost 5 bases, J lost 7 bases, and 7 bases stayed unmatched. Germline V gene data show CDR1 as SGHVT and CDR2 as SQSDAQ.

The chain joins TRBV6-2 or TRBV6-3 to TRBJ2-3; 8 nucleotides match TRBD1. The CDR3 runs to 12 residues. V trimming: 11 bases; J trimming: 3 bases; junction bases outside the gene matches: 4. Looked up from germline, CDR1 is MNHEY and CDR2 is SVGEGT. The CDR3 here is CASGGFTDTQYF. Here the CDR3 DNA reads TGTGCCTCAGGGGGCTTTACAGATACGCAGTATTTT.

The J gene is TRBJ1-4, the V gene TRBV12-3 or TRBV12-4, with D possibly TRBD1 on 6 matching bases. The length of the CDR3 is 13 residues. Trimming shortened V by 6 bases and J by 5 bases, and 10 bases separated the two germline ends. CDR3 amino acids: CASRAGVNEKLFF. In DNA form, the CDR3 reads TGTGCCAGCAGAGCAGGGGTGAATGAAAAACTGTTTTTT.

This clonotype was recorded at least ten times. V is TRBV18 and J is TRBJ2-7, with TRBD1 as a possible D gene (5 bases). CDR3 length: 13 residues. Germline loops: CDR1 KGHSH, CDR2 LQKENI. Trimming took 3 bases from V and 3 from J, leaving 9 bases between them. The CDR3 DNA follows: TGTGCCAGCTCACCGAGCAGGGACTACGAGCAGTACTTC. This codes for CASSPSRDYEQYF. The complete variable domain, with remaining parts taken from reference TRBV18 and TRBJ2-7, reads NAGVMQNPRHLVRRRGQEARLRCSPMKGHSHVYWYRQLPEEGLKFMVYLQKENIIDESGMPKERFSAEFPKEGPSILRIQQVVRGDSAAYFCASSPSRDYEQYFGPGTRLTVT.

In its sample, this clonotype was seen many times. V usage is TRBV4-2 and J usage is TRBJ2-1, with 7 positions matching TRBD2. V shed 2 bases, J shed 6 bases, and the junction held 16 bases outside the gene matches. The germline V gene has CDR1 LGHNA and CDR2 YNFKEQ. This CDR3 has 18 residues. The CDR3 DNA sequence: TGTGCCAGCAGCCAAAAGGGGAGTGGAGCGGGAAGGATCAATGAGCAGTTCTTC. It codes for CASSQKGSGAGRINEQFF.

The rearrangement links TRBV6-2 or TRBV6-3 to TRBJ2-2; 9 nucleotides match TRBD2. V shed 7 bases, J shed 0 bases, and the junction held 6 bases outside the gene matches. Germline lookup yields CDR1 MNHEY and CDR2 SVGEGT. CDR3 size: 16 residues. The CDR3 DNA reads TGTGCCAGCATCCCAGGGACTAGCCCGAACACCGGGGAGCTGTTTTTT. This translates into CASIPGTSPNTGELFF.

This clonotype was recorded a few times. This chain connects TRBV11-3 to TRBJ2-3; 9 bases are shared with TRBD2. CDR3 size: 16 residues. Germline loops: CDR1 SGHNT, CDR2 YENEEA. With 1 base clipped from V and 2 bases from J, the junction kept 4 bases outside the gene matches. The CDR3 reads CASSLGLAEATDTQYF. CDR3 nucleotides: TGTGCCAGCAGCTTAGGACTAGCGGAGGCCACAGATACGCAGTATTTT.

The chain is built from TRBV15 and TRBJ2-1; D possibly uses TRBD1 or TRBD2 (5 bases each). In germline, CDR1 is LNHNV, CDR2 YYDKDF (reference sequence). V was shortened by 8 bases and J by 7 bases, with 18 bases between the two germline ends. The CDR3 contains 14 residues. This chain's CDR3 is CATQMTRGRNEQFF. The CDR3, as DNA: TGTGCCACCCAGATGACCCGGGGCAGGAATGAGCAGTTCTTC. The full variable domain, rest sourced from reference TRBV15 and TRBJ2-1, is DAMVIQNPRYQVTQFGKPVTLSCSQTLNHNVMYWYQQKSSQAPKLLFHYYDKDFNNEADTPDNFQSRRPNTSFCFLDIRSPGLGDTAMYLCATQMTRGRNEQFFGPGTRLTVL.

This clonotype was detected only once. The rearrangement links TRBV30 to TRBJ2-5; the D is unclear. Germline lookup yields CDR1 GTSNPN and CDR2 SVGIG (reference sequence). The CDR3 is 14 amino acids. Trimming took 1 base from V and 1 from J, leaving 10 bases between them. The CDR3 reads CAWSELAGQETQYF. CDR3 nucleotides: TGTGCCTGGAGTGAACTTGCTGGCCAAGAGACCCAGTACTTC.

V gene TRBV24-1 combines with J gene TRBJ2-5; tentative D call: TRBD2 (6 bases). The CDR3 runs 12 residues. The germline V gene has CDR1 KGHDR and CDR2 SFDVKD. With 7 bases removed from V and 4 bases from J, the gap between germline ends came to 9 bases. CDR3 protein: CATSGSGETQYF. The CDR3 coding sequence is TGTGCCACCAGCGGGAGCGGAGAGACCCAGTACTTC.

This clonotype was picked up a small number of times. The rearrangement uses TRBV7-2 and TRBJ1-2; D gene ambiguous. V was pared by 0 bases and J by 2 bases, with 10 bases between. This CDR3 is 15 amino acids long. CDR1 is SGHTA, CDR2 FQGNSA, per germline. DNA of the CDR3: TGTGCCAGCAGCTTAGCTTCGCACGGGAACTATGGCTACACCTTC. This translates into CASSLASHGNYGYTF.

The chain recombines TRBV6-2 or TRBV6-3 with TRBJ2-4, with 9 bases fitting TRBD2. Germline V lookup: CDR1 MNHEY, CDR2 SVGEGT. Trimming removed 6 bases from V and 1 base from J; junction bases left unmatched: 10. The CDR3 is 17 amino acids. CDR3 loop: CASRPPGLALAKNIQYF. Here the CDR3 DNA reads TGTGCCAGCAGACCTCCGGGACTAGCTCTTGCCAAAAACATTCAGTACTTC.

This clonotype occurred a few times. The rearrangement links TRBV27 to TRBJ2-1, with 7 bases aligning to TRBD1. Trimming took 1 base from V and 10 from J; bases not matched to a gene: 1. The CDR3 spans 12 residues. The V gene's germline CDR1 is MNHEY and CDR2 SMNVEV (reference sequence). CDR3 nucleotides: TGTGCCAGCAGTTTATTGGGACAGGAGCAGTTCTTC. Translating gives CASSLLGQEQFF.

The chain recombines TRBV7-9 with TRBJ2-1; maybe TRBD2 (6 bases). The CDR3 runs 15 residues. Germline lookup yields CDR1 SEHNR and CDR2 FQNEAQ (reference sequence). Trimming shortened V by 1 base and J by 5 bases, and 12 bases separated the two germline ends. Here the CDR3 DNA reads TGTGCCAGCAGCTTAGTTCCTAGCGAAAACAATGAGCAGTTCTTC. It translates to CASSLVPSENNEQFF.

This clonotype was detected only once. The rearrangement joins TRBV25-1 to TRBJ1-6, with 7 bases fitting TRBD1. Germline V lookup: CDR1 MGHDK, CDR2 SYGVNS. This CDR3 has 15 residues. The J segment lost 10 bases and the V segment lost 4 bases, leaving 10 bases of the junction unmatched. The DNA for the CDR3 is TGTGCCAGCAGTGGGATCGACAGGGCTGACTCACCCCTCCACTTT. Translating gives CASSGIDRADSPLHF.

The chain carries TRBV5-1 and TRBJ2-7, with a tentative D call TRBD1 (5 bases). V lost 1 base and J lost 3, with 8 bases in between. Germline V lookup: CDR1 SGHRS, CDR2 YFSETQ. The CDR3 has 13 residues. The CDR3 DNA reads TGCGCCAGCAGCTTGAGGCAGGGCTACGAGCAGTACTTC. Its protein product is CASSLRQGYEQYF.

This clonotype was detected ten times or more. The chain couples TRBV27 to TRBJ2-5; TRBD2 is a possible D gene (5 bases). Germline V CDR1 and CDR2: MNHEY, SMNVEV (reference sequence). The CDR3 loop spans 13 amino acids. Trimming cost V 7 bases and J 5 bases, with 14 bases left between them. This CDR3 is CASKRTRRETQYF. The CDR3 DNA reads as TGTGCCAGCAAACGGACTCGTCGGGAGACCCAGTACTTC.

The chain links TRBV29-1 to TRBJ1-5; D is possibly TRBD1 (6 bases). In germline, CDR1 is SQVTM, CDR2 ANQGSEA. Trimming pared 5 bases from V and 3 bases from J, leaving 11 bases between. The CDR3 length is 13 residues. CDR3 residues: CSVRDNYNQPQHF. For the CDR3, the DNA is TGCAGCGTTCGGGACAACTACAATCAGCCCCAGCATTTT.